Described below is a single T cell receptor beta chain sequence and its context. Its antigen is currently unknown. Terminally differentiated effector memory CD45RA+ cells were excluded by CCR7 positive selection of CD45RO-negative cells. The sample originates from a study of shared clonotypes between healthy human individuals. Findings and limits, study-wide: Estimated clonotype richness was generally higher in naive than memory subsets.

Sequencing used immunoSEQ multiplex PCR; TCRdb keeps in-frame clones, though not all of them. The table records approximately 740,000 clones, 92% of them present only once. Germline CDR1 reads SGDLS; CDR2 reads YYNGEE. V was clipped by 3 bases and J by 2 bases, with 12 bases between them. This CDR3 has 15 residues. The sequencing sample was made of naive CD8+ T cells sorted from blood. The clonotype was recovered from a young man in good health. The chain carries TRBV9 and TRBJ2-1; D uncertain. Here the CDR3 reads CASSDSPYTYNEQFF. CDR3 DNA: TGTGCCAGCAGCGACAGCCCTTATACCTACAATGAGCAGTTCTTC.